This entry lists 21 T cell receptor beta chains sequenced from one sample in a study of blood T cells in healthy people across ages. Alongside a J-beta primer mix, a sample-barcoded 5' primer served in a second PCR lasting roughly 7 to 11 cycles. One entry per CDR3 protein results from TCRdb running MiXCR on the 5' RACE reads. Of fewer than 900,000 distinct CDR3 sequences detected, about 34% appear once; the ten largest clones hold 13%. Sequenced: blood. Receptors originate from a man aged 18 to 35 in good health.

The sample holds many counts of this clonotype. This chain connects TRBV6-4 to TRBJ2-6; no definite D call. Germline V gives CDR1 MRHNA, CDR2 SNTAGT. Trimming pared 11 bases from V and 1 base from J, leaving 0 bases between. The CDR3 covers 10 residues. The CDR3 loop reads CASGANVLTF. The CDR3 coding sequence is TGTGCCTCTGGGGCCAACGTCCTGACTTTC.

This clonotype came up many times. The gene calls are TRBV12-3 or TRBV12-4 and TRBJ1-2; TRBD1 is a possible D gene (5 bases). This CDR3 has 12 residues. V was cut by 7 bases and J by 7 bases, with 13 bases left in between. DNA for the CDR3: TGTGCCAGCACCCGGGGGGGGTCTGGCTACACCTTC. This gives the protein CASTRGGSGYTF.

The chain joins TRBV6-1 to TRBJ1-5; D remains ambiguous. V lost 2 bases and J 15 bases, leaving 11 bases between the germline ends. The CDR3 extends over 11 amino acids. Germline V gene sequence: CDR1 MNHNS, CDR2 SASEGT. The DNA of the CDR3 is TGTGCCAGCAGTGAATCGGCCATCCGGCATTTT. Protein: CASSESAIRHF.

This clonotype came up a few times. J is TRBJ2-3 and V is TRBV7-2, with no clear D. Trimming took off 0 bases at V and 6 bases at J, with 10 bases between the two ends. The CDR3 totals 14 residues. Germline V gives CDR1 SGHTA, CDR2 FQGNSA. CDR3 sequence: CASSLAPARDTQYF. The CDR3 bases are TGTGCCAGCAGCTTAGCCCCGGCCCGGGATACGCAGTATTTT.

This chain joins TRBV7-3 and TRBJ2-1; 8 nucleotides line up with TRBD1. From germline, CDR1 is SGHTA and CDR2 FQGTGA. V shed 2 bases, J shed 0 bases, and the junction held 6 bases outside the gene matches. CDR3 length: 17 residues. For the CDR3, the DNA is TGTGCCAGCAGCTTAGGACAGGGTCCTAGCTCCTACAATGAGCAGTTCTTC. This sequence encodes CASSLGQGPSSYNEQFF.

V is TRBV18 and J is TRBJ2-1; 9 bases are shared with TRBD1. Germline V gives CDR1 KGHSH, CDR2 LQKENI. This CDR3 spans 15 amino acids. The J segment lost 13 bases and the V segment lost 3 bases, leaving 13 bases of the junction unmatched. Here the CDR3 DNA reads TGTGCCAGCTCACCGGAGGGACAGGGAGGAGAGACCCAGTTCTTC. Its protein is CASSPEGQGGETQFF.

This clonotype was seen ten or more times. The chain is built from TRBV20-1 and TRBJ2-5, with D uncertain. Trimming took 4 bases from V and 2 from J, leaving 11 bases between them. This CDR3 contains 13 residues. Germline V gives CDR1 DFQATT, CDR2 SNEGSKA (reference sequence). This CDR3 is CSATRTAQETQYF. The CDR3 DNA is TGCAGTGCTACCCGGACCGCTCAAGAGACCCAGTACTTC.

This clonotype was detected ten times or more. V gene TRBV28 combines with J gene TRBJ2-3; D is possibly TRBD2 (5 bases). The CDR3 covers 14 residues. With 4 bases removed from V and 1 base from J, the gap between germline ends came to 9 bases. Germline CDR1 and CDR2: MDHEN and SYDVKM. The CDR3 region has the DNA TGTGCCAGCAGTTCCGCGGGCGGCACAGATACGCAGTATTTT. It codes for CASSSAGGTDTQYF.

Comment on this clonotype: The junction departs from the called germline gene at one end, perhaps through a read error. The chain employs TRBV5-4 and TRBJ2-5; tentative D call: TRBD1 (5 bases). Germline V CDR1 and CDR2: SGHNT, YYREEE (reference sequence). The CDR3 extends over 13 amino acids. CDR3 loop: CASSLWGQEAQYF. The DNA for the CDR3 is TGTGCCAGCAGCTTGTGGGGCCAAGAGGCCCAGTACTTC.

This clonotype has more than one count but fewer than ten. The V call is TRBV6-5, the J call TRBJ2-1; 9 nucleotides agree with TRBD2. With 0 bases clipped from V and 2 bases from J, the junction kept 5 bases outside the gene matches. Germline lookup yields CDR1 MNHEY and CDR2 SVGAGI. The CDR3 is made up of 17 amino acids. DNA of the CDR3: TGTGCCAGCAGTTACTCAGGGACTAGCTCCCCCTACAATGAGCAGTTCTTC. This gives the protein CASSYSGTSSPYNEQFF.

J is TRBJ1-5 and V is TRBV6-5; D perhaps matches TRBD1 (6 bases). The V gene lost 5 bases and the J gene lost 2 bases, with 13 bases spanning the gap. This CDR3 contains 15 residues. Germline CDR1 reads MNHEY; CDR2 reads SVGAGI. The CDR3 DNA is TGTGCCAGCAGTCCACTAAGGACAGGCAATCAGCCCCAGCATTTT. Protein product: CASSPLRTGNQPQHF.

Regarding this clonotype: This could be a read error, since a much larger clone is one nucleotide away. The rearrangement joins TRBV28 to TRBJ2-5; 9 bases are a match to TRBD1. The CDR3 sequence is 15 residues long. Germline loops: CDR1 MDHEN, CDR2 SYDVKM. V shed 5 bases and J 11 bases; nucleotides not matched to a gene: 15. As DNA, the CDR3 is TGTGCCAGCAGTCCCGACAGGGGGACCGACAATGAGCAGTACTTC. Translation gives CASSPDRGTDNEQYF.

This clonotype has more than one count but fewer than ten. V is TRBV28 and J is TRBJ2-1; D not resolved. The DNA end favors TRBJ2-7, so the J call may be wrong. This CDR3 is 11 amino acids long. CDR1 is MDHEN, CDR2 SYDVKM, per germline. CDR3 loop: CASKGYNEQYF. As DNA, the CDR3 is TGTGCCAGCAAGGGCTACAATGAGCAGTACTTC.

This clonotype has more than one count but fewer than ten. The chain carries TRBV5-5 and TRBJ1-2, with D uncertain. V was cut by 4 bases and J by 3 bases, with 16 bases left in between. CDR1 and CDR2 (germline): SGHKS, YYEKEE (reference sequence). This CDR3 contains 15 residues. For the CDR3, the DNA is TGTGCCAGCAGCCCAGTCCCGGACGTTGACTATGGCTACACCTTC. Translated: CASSPVPDVDYGYTF.

The chain combines TRBV9 with TRBJ2-1; TRBD2 matches 12 bases. The trim removed 0 bases at V and 0 bases at J, leaving 10 bases unmatched. The CDR3 extends over 20 amino acids. Germline CDR1 SGDLS, CDR2 YYNGEE. CDR3: CASSVDGSLAGGFSYNEQFF. In DNA form, the CDR3 reads TGTGCCAGCAGCGTAGATGGTTCCCTAGCGGGGGGGTTCTCCTACAATGAGCAGTTCTTC.

The genes are TRBV24-1 and TRBJ2-3; 9 bases map to TRBD1. Germline CDR1 KGHDR, CDR2 SFDVKD. Unmatched junction bases numbered 6, after V lost 8 bases and J lost 4 bases. CDR3 size: 14 residues. CDR3 loop: CATNGDREADTQYF. CDR3 in DNA: TGTGCCACCAACGGGGACAGGGAAGCAGATACGCAGTATTTT.

This clonotype has a handful of counts. CDR3 region: CSVDERTNTEAFF. CDR3 nucleotides: TGCAGCGTTGATGAGAGGACGAACACTGAAGCTTTCTTT. The V call is TRBV29-1, the J call TRBJ1-1; D ambiguous. CDR1 and CDR2 (germline): SQVTM, ANQGSEA. The CDR3 contains 13 residues. The V gene lost 3 bases and the J gene lost 1 base, with 9 bases spanning the gap. Combining the CDR3 with reference TRBV29-1 and TRBJ1-1 gives the whole variable domain SAVISQKPSRDICQRGTSLTIQCQVDSQVTMMFWYRQQPGQSLTLIATANQGSEATYESGFVIDKFPISRPNLTFSTLTVSNMSPEDSSIYLCSVDERTNTEAFFGQGTRLTVV.

This clonotype was seen repeatedly, ten times or more. The rearrangement uses TRBV6-1 and TRBJ2-7; no clear D. CDR3 length: 11 amino acids. The V end was cut by 4 bases, the J end by 4 bases, with 5 bases between. The germline gives CDR1 MNHNS, CDR2 SASEGT. CDR3 sequence reads: CASSAVYEQYF. The CDR3 nucleotides read TGTGCCAGCAGTGCGGTTTACGAGCAGTACTTC.

This clonotype was observed a handful of times. CDR3 protein: CASSYGGIGTEDQPQHF. In DNA form, the CDR3 reads TGTGCCAGCAGTTACGGCGGAATCGGGACAGAGGATCAGCCCCAGCATTTT. The chain is built from TRBV12-3 or TRBV12-4 and TRBJ1-5, with 7 bases matching TRBD1. V shed 4 bases and J 5 bases; nucleotides not matched to a gene: 14. The CDR3 has 17 residues.

This clonotype was detected many times. J is TRBJ2-5 and V is TRBV27, with TRBD1 identical over 7 bases. CDR3 length: 15 residues. Germline V lookup: CDR1 MNHEY, CDR2 SMNVEV (reference sequence). V dropped 7 bases and J dropped 1; count of bases not matched to a gene: 9. CDR3 loop: CASIQWTGSQETQYF. The CDR3 bases are TGTGCCAGCATCCAATGGACAGGCTCCCAAGAGACCCAGTACTTC.

This clonotype came up a few times. The genes are TRBV7-2 and TRBJ2-7; D unresolved. The V gene lost 1 base and the J gene lost 3 bases, with 4 bases spanning the gap. This CDR3 comprises 12 residues. The V gene's germline CDR1 is SGHTA and CDR2 FQGNSA. The CDR3 coding sequence is TGTGCCAGCAGCTTAGTAAACTACGAGCAGTACTTC. Its protein product is CASSLVNYEQYF.